Listed below are T cell receptor beta chains from one sample, sequenced in a study of Ad26.COV2.S vaccination and SARS-CoV-2 variants. TCRdb's copy holds only in-frame clones and misses some; the assay was immunoSEQ multiplex PCR. Among 350,000 to 600,000 clones listed, 89% were seen once. This sample comprised peripheral blood, obtained in a trial of Ad26.COV2.S vaccine versus placebo. These receptors came from a person aged 18 to 65 who received the Ad26.COV2.S COVID-19 vaccine or a placebo. CDR3s include the opening cysteine and the closing phenylalanine or tryptophan. The D gene is left open where the match is weak. The listing skips clone size in some rows; elsewhere it reads once, few, many or a size class.

abundance | d_gene | j_gene | v_gene | CDR3aa | CDR3nt
- | TRBD1 | TRBJ1-4 | TRBV7-9 | CASSLKADRVGGEKLFF | TGTGCCAGCAGCTTAAAAGCCGACAGGGTGGGTGGAGAAAAACTGTTTTTT
- | - | TRBJ2-2 | TRBV21-1 | CASSSDGTGNNTGELFF | TGTGCCAGCAGCTCAGACGGAACGGGGAATAACACCGGGGAGCTGTTTTTT
- | TRBD1 | TRBJ2-7 | TRBV19 | CASSTKYRGRPSYEQYF | TGTGCCAGTAGTACCAAATACAGGGGGCGTCCGTCCTACGAGCAGTACTTC
- | - | TRBJ2-2 | TRBV21-1 | CASSKGRGPGVTGELFF | TGTGCCAGCAGCAAAGGCCGCGGTCCGGGTGTCACCGGGGAGCTGTTTTTT
- | - | TRBJ2-3 | TRBV11-2 | CASSLGGPLPDTQYF | TGTGCCAGCAGCTTAGGCGGGCCTTTACCGGATACGCAGTATTTT
- | - | TRBJ1-1 | TRBV19 | CASSMGNTEAFF | TGTGCCAGTAGTATGGGCAACACTGAAGCTTTCTTT
once | - | TRBJ1-1 | TRBV14 | CASRTARNTEAFF | TGTGCCAGCAGGACAGCGAGAAACACTGAAGCTTTCTTT
- | - | TRBJ1-1 | TRBV7-8 | CASKIGVEGTEAFF | TGTGCCAGCAAGATAGGGGTCGAGGGCACTGAAGCTTTCTTT
- | TRBD1 | TRBJ2-3 | TRBV19 | CASSNLQGFSTDTQYF | TGTGCCAGTAGCAACCTACAGGGGTTCAGCACAGATACGCAGTATTTT
- | TRBD1 | TRBJ2-3 | TRBV4-1 | CASSQDGGGQGGGSDTQYF | TGCGCCAGCAGCCAAGATGGGGGAGGACAGGGTGGAGGCTCAGATACGCAGTATTTT
- | TRBD2 | TRBJ2-7 | TRBV30 | CAWSVTGGGYEQYF | TGTGCCTGGAGTGTCACGGGAGGCGGGTACGAGCAGTACTTC
many | - | TRBJ1-3 | TRBV29-1 | CSVYGFSGNTIYF | TGCAGCGTTTACGGATTCTCTGGAAACACCATATATTTT
few | - | TRBJ1-6 | TRBV7-8 | CASSLARGFGLSPLHF | TGTGCCAGCAGCTTAGCGCGGGGGTTCGGGCTTTCACCCCTCCACTTT
few | - | TRBJ1-3 | TRBV7-3 | CASSPGPLSSGNTIYF | TGTGCCAGCAGCCCGGGACCACTGAGCTCTGGAAACACCATATATTTT
- | - | TRBJ1-2 | TRBV4-1 | CASSHPTQGREGYTF | TGCGCCAGCAGCCACCCCACACAGGGCAGGGAGGGCTACACCTTC
- | - | TRBJ2-7 | TRBV5-6 | CASSLLGAGYEQYF | TGTGCCAGCAGCTTGTTGGGGGCGGGCTACGAGCAGTACTTC
- | TRBD2 | TRBJ2-3 | TRBV28 | CASMRGGPGDTQYF | TGTGCCAGCATGAGGGGAGGGCCTGGAGATACGCAGTATTTT
- | - | TRBJ2-7 | TRBV7-9 | CASSPGHDYEQYF | TGTGCCAGCAGCCCGGGACACGACTACGAGCAGTACTTC
- | - | TRBJ1-6 | TRBV4-3 | CASSQAEGSLGSPLHF | TGCGCCAGCAGCCAAGCGGAGGGGAGCCTTGGGTCACCCCTCCACTTT
- | - | TRBJ1-4 | TRBV9 | CASSVRGMGEKLFF | TGTGCCAGCAGCGTTAGGGGTATGGGTGAAAAACTGTTTTTT
- | - | TRBJ1-1 | TRBV6-1 | CASSEFPKTEAFF | TGTGCCAGCAGTGAATTTCCTAAGACTGAAGCTTTCTTT
- | TRBD1 | TRBJ2-3 | TRBV6-2/TRBV6-3 | CASSFTGQGSDTQYF | TGTGCCAGCAGTTTTACGGGACAGGGCTCGGATACGCAGTATTTT
- | - | TRBJ2-2 | TRBV7-6 | CASSLGTGTLGGELFF | TGTGCCAGCAGCTTAGGAACCGGGACCCTCGGCGGGGAGCTGTTTTTT